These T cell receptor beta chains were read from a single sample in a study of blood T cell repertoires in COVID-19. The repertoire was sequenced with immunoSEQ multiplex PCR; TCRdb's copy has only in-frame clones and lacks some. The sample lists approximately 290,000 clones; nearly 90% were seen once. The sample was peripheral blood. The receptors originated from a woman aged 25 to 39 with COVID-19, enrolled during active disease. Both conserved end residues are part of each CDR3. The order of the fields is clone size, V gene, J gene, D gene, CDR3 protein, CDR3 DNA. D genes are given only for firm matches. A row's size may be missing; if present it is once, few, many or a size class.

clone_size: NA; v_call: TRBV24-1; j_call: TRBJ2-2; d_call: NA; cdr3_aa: CATSDPRGGAGNTGELFF; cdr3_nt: TGTGCCACCAGTGACCCCCGAGGTGGCGCGGGGAACACCGGGGAGCTGTTTTTT
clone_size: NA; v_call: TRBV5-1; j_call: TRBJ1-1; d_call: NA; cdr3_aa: CASSLAGSRHTEAFF; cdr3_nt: TGCGCCAGCAGTTTGGCGGGGTCGAGACACACTGAAGCTTTCTTT
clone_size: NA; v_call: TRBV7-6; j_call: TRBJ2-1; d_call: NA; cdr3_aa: CASSWNAPQLGGSYNEQFF; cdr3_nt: TGTGCCAGCAGCTGGAACGCGCCCCAACTAGGAGGCTCCTACAATGAGCAGTTCTTC
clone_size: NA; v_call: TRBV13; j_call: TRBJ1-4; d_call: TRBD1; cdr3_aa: CASSSLRGQTNEKLFF; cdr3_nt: TGTGCCAGCAGCTCCCTAAGGGGGCAGACGAATGAAAAACTGTTTTTT
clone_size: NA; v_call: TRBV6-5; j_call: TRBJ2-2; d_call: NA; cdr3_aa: CATNPKGQNTGELFF; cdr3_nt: TGTGCCACTAACCCAAAGGGACAGAACACCGGGGAGCTGTTTTTT
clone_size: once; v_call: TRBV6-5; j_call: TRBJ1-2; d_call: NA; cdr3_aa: CASTSQGYGYTF; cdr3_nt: TGTGCCAGCACCTCCCAGGGCTATGGCTACACCTTC
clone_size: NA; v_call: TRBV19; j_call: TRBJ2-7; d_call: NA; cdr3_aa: CASSISRTYEQYF; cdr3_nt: TGTGCCAGTAGTATATCCAGGACTTACGAGCAGTACTTC
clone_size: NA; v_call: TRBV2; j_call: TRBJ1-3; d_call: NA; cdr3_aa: CASTGTTSGNTIYF; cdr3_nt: TGTGCCAGCACCGGGACAACCTCTGGAAACACCATATATTTT
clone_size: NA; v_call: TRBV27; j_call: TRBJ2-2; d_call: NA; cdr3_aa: CASIRGNTGELFF; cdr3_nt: TGTGCCAGCATAAGAGGGAACACCGGGGAGCTGTTTTTT
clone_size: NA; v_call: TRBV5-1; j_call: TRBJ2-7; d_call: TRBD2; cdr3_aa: CASSSGGIIEQYF; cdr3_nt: TGCGCCAGCAGTAGCGGGGGGATTATCGAGCAGTACTTC
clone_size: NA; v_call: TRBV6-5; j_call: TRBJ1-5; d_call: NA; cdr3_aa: CASSYNRADQPQHF; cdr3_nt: TGTGCCAGCAGTTACAACAGGGCTGATCAGCCCCAGCATTTT
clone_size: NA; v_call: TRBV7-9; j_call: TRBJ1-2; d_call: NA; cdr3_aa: CASSLALRGHTF; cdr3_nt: TGTGCCAGCAGCTTAGCACTCAGGGGCCACACCTTC
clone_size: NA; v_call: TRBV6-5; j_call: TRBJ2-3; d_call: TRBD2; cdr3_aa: CASSYTLAGGPHTQYF; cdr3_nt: TGTGCCAGCAGTTACACTTTAGCGGGGGGGCCCCATACGCAGTATTTT
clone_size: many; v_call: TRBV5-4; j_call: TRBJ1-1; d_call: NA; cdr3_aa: CASRDSDFTEAFF; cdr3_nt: TGTGCCAGCAGGGACTCGGACTTCACTGAAGCTTTCTTT
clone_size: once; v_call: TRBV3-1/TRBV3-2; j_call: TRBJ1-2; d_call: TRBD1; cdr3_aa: CASSQKRQGGAGYTF; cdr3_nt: TGTGCCAGCAGCCAAAAACGACAGGGGGGTGCTGGCTACACCTTC
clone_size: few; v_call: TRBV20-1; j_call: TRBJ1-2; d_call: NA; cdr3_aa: CSASPRGLYGYTF; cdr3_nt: TGCAGTGCTAGTCCCAGGGGCCTATATGGCTACACCTTC
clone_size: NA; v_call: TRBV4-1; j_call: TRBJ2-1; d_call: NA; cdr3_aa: CASSPIGGGNEQFF; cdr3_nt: TGCGCCAGCAGCCCGATCGGCGGCGGGAATGAGCAGTTCTTC
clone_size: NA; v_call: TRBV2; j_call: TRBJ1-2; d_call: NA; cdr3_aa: CASSESLNYGYTF; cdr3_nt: TGTGCCAGCAGTGAGTCTCTTAACTATGGCTACACCTTC
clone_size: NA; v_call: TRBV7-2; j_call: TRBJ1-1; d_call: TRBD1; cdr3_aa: CASSETGIVTEAFF; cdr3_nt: TGTGCCAGCAGCGAGACAGGGATAGTCACTGAAGCTTTCTTT
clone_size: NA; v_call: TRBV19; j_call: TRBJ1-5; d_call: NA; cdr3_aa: CASKWGLSNQPQHF; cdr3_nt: TGTGCCAGTAAATGGGGGCTGAGCAATCAGCCCCAGCATTTT
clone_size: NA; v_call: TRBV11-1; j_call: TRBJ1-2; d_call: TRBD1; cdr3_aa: CASSLTGGNYGYTF; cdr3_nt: TGTGCCAGCAGCTTGACAGGGGGGAACTATGGCTACACCTTC
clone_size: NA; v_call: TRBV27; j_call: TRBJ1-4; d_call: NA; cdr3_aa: CASSLSWGQVANEKLFF; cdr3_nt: TGTGCCAGCAGTTTATCATGGGGGCAAGTAGCTAATGAAAAACTGTTTTTT
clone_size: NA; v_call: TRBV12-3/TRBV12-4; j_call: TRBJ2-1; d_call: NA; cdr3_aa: CASSQLVGEQFF; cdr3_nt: TGTGCCAGCAGTCAGCTCGTGGGCGAGCAGTTCTTC
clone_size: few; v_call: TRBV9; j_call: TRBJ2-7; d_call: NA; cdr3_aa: CASSTLADEQYF; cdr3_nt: TGTGCCAGCAGCACTCTCGCGGACGAGCAGTACTTC
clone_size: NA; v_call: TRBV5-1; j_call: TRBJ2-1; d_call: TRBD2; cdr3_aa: CASSSAQGGRDEQFF; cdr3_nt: TGCGCCAGCAGCTCCGCACAAGGAGGGAGGGATGAGCAGTTCTTC
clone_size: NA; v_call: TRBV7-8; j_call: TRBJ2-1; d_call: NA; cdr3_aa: CASSLRGGGPYNEQFF; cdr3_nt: TGTGCCAGCAGCTTAAGGGGGGGTGGGCCCTACAATGAGCAGTTCTTC
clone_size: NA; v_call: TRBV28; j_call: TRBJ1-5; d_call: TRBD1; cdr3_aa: CASTTGQGILGQPQHF; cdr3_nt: TGTGCCAGCACAACCGGACAGGGCATTTTGGGTCAGCCCCAGCATTTT
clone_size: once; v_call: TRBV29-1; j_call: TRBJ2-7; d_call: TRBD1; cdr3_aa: CSVGQGSEQYF; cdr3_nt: TGCAGCGTAGGACAGGGATCCGAGCAGTACTTC
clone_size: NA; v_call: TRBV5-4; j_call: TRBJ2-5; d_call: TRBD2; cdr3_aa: CASSLTGLAGWKETQYF; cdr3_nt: TGTGCCAGCAGCTTGACGGGACTAGCGGGGTGGAAGGAGACCCAGTACTTC
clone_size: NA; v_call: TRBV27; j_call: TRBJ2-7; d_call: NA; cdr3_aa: CASRSHNTGRSYEQYF; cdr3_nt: TGTGCCAGCAGATCCCATAACACAGGTCGCTCCTACGAGCAGTACTTC
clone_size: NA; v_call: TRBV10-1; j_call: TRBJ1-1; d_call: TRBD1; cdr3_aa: CASRPGQGANTEAFF; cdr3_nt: TGCGCCAGCAGACCCGGACAGGGGGCGAACACTGAAGCTTTCTTT
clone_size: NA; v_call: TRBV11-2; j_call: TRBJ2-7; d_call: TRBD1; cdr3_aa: CASSLNRGYEQYF; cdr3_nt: TGTGCCAGCAGCTTAAACAGGGGCTACGAGCAGTACTTC
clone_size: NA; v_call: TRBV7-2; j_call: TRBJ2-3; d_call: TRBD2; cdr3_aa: CASRPRTSSTDTQYF; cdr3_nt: TGTGCCAGCAGACCTCGGACTAGTAGTACAGATACGCAGTATTTT
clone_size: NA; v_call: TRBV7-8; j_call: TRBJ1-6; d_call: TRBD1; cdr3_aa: CASSPTGYNSPLHF; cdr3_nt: TGTGCCAGCAGCCCGACAGGGTATAATTCACCCCTCCACTTT
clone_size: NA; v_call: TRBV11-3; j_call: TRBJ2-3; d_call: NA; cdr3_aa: CASSSQGGSTDTQYF; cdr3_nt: TGTGCCAGCAGCTCCCAGGGGGGAAGCACAGATACGCAGTATTTT
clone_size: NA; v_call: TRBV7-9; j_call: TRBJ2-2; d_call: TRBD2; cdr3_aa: CASTPLAGGRTGELFF; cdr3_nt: TGTGCCAGCACCCCGCTAGCGGGGGGGAGAACCGGGGAGCTGTTTTTT
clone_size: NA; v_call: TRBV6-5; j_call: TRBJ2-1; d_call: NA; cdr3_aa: CASSYSGVKGGDEQFF; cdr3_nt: TGTGCCAGCAGTTACTCTGGTGTCAAGGGGGGGGATGAGCAGTTCTTC
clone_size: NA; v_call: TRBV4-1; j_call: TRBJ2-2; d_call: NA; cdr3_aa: CASSQLQLAANTGELFF; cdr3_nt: TGCGCCAGCAGCCAACTCCAACTAGCCGCGAACACCGGGGAGCTGTTTTTT
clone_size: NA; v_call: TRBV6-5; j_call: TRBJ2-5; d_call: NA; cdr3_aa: CATPDSGGQETQYF; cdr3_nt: TGTGCCACCCCTGATTCTGGGGGGCAAGAGACCCAGTACTTC
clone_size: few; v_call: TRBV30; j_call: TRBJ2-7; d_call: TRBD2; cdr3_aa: CACSLGRGISYEQYF; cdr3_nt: TGTGCCTGTTCTCTGGGGCGGGGGATCTCCTACGAGCAGTACTTC
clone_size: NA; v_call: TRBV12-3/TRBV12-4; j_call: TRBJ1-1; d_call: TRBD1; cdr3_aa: CASSSFRGKAFF; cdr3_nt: TGTGCCAGCAGTTCTTTCAGGGGGAAGGCTTTCTTT
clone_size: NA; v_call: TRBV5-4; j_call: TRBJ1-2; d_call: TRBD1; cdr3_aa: CASSLTTGLEGYTF; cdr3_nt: TGTGCCAGCAGCTTGACGACAGGGTTGGAGGGCTACACCTTC
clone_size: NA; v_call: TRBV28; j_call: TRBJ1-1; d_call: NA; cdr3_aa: CASTAPRGMNTEAFF; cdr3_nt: TGTGCCAGCACCGCGCCCCGGGGAATGAACACTGAAGCTTTCTTT
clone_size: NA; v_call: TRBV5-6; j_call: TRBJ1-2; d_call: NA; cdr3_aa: CASSRTVDHYGYTF; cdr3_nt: TGTGCCAGCAGCAGGACAGTAGATCACTATGGCTACACCTTC
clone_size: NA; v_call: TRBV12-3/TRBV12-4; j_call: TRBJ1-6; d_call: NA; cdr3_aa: CASRPGQNSPLHF; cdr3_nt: TGTGCCAGCAGACCCGGACAGAATTCACCCCTCCACTTT
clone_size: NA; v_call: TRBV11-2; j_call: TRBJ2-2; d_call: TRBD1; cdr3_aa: CASSFPGGNTGELFF; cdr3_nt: TGTGCCAGCAGCTTCCCAGGGGGAAACACCGGGGAGCTGTTTTTT
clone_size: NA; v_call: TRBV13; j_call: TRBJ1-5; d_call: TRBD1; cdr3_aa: CASSRGQGFNQPQHF; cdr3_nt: TGTGCCAGCAGCCGGGGACAGGGCTTCAATCAGCCCCAGCATTTT
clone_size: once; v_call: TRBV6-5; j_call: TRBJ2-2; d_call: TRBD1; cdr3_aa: CASSYSRQGAGELFF; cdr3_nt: TGTGCCAGCAGTTACTCCCGACAGGGGGCCGGGGAGCTGTTTTTT
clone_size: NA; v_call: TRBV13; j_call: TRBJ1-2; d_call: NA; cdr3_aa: CASSLVAWQGEGDYGYTF; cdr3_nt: TGTGCCAGCAGCTTAGTCGCTTGGCAGGGAGAGGGGGACTATGGCTACACCTTC
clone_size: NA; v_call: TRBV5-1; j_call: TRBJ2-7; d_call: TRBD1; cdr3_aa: CASRRDRDTYEQYF; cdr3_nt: TGCGCCAGCAGGCGGGACAGGGATACCTACGAGCAGTACTTC
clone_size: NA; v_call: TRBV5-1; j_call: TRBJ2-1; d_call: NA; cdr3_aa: CASSGGDPSYNEQFF; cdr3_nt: TGCGCCAGCAGCGGCGGGGACCCATCCTACAATGAGCAGTTCTTC
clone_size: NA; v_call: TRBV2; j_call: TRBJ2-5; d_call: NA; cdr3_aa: CASIGVQETQYF; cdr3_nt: TGTGCCAGCATAGGAGTACAAGAGACCCAGTACTTC